These T cell receptor beta chains were read from a single sample in a study of cytomegalovirus exposure and HLA in healthy donors. TCRdb's table, derived via immunoSEQ multiplex PCR, lists solely in-frame clones and lacks some. The data show about 89,000 clones, roughly four fifths seen once. Sequencing was carried out using PBMCs. Source of these receptors: a man in his thirties or forties in good health and CMV-seronegative. The CDR3 runs from the conserved cysteine through the conserved F or W. The D gene is left open where the match is weak. Clone size, where shown, is once, few, many, or a class for clones that have expanded.

D gene | J gene | clone size | V gene | CDR3 DNA | CDR3 protein
. | TRBJ1-5 | . | TRBV4-1 | TGCGCCAGCAGCCAAGATCCCACGGGTCTCAATCAGCCCCAGCATTTT | CASSQDPTGLNQPQHF
TRBD1 | TRBJ1-1 | . | TRBV4-3 | TGCGCCAGCAGCCAAGATTTCGCGCCGACAGGGGGAGCTTTCTTT | CASSQDFAPTGGAFF
. | TRBJ1-2 | . | TRBV7-9 | TGTGCCAGCAGCCAACAGGGACCGACGTATGGCTACACCTTC | CASSQQGPTYGYTF
. | TRBJ2-3 | . | TRBV6-5 | TGTGCCAGCAGAAGACAGTTATCTAGCACAGATACGCAGTATTTT | CASRRQLSSTDTQYF
. | TRBJ1-2 | few | TRBV6-1 | TGTGCCAGCGGTAAAGGGGCCGATTCTAACTATGGCTACACCTTC | CASGKGADSNYGYTF
. | TRBJ2-5 | . | TRBV19 | TGTGCCAGTAGTATACAGGGTATGGAGACCCAGTACTTC | CASSIQGMETQYF
. | TRBJ2-2 | few | TRBV5-6 | TGTGCCAGCAGCTTGGAGTCCGGGTCGGGGTGGTGGAACACCGGGGAGCTGTTTTTT | CASSLESGSGWWNTGELFF
TRBD2 | TRBJ2-7 | . | TRBV18 | TGTGCCAGCTCACCACGGACTAGCGGGGACTACGAGCAGTACTTC | CASSPRTSGDYEQYF
. | TRBJ2-1 | . | TRBV4-2 | TGTGCCAGCAGCCAAGGTTCCTTAGGGACTCGTACCTACAATGAGCAGTTCTTC | CASSQGSLGTRTYNEQFF
. | TRBJ1-1 | . | TRBV4-1 | TGCGCCAGCAGCCACCGTGAACCCCAGGACACTGAAGCTTTCTTT | CASSHREPQDTEAFF
. | TRBJ1-2 | . | TRBV7-2 | TGTGCCAGCAGCTTACCCCCGTACTATGGCTACACCTTC | CASSLPPYYGYTF
TRBD1 | TRBJ2-1 | . | TRBV6-5 | TGTGCCAGCAGTTACAGGGGGCCCTACAATGAGCAGTTCTTC | CASSYRGPYNEQFF
TRBD1 | TRBJ1-2 | . | TRBV5-6 | TGTGCCAGCAGCTTGGGCCAACAGGGGGTTTCCTATGGCTACACCTTC | CASSLGQQGVSYGYTF
. | TRBJ2-5 | . | TRBV21-1 | TGTGCCAGCAGCAAATCTATCGAGTTGCTGCGGAAAGAGACCCAGTACTTC | CASSKSIELLRKETQYF
. | TRBJ2-3 | . | TRBV18 | TGTGCCAGCTCACCACCAACCGGTGGAGGCACAGATACGCAGTATTTT | CASSPPTGGGTDTQYF
. | TRBJ1-4 | once | TRBV19 | TGTGCCAGTAGTATAGAAAGAGAGGAAAAACTGTTTTTT | CASSIEREEKLFF
. | TRBJ1-3 | few | TRBV14 | TGTGCCAGCAGCCAAGCATGGAGAGGTGGAAACACCATATATTTT | CASSQAWRGGNTIYF
. | TRBJ1-6 | . | TRBV6-5 | TGTGCCAGCAGTATATTGACAGGACCCCTCCACTTT | CASSILTGPLHF
TRBD2 | TRBJ2-3 | . | TRBV29-1 | TGCAGCGTCTGGGGTCCTAGCGGGAGAGGTGGCACAGATACGCAGTATTTT | CSVWGPSGRGGTDTQYF
. | TRBJ1-6 | . | TRBV11-2 | TGTGCCAGCAGCTTGCAGGGCTCCTATAATTCACCCCTCCACTTT | CASSLQGSYNSPLHF
. | TRBJ2-2 | few | TRBV6-6 | TGTGCCAGCAGTCCCTTCGGCGGGGAGCTGTTTTTT | CASSPFGGELFF
. | TRBJ1-3 | . | TRBV7-2 | TGTGCCAGCAGCTTAGGAATGCCGGGACTCTCTGGAAACACCATATATTTT | CASSLGMPGLSGNTIYF
. | TRBJ2-1 | . | TRBV4-3 | TGCGCCAGCAGCCAATCTGGAAGCGTTAGGATTTACAATGAGCAGTTCTTC | CASSQSGSVRIYNEQFF
. | TRBJ1-1 | few | TRBV2 | TGTGCCAGCAGTGGTCAGAACACTGAAGCTTTCTTT | CASSGQNTEAFF
TRBD2 | TRBJ2-3 | . | TRBV30 | TGTGCCTGGAGTGTAAGGCGGGGGTTGCAGACAGATACGCAGTATTTT | CAWSVRRGLQTDTQYF
TRBD1 | TRBJ1-1 | . | TRBV7-9 | TGTGCCAGCAGCCCGAGGACAGGGGACCAGAACACTGAAGCTTTCTTT | CASSPRTGDQNTEAFF
. | TRBJ1-2 | . | TRBV4-3 | TGCGCCAGCAGCCAAGATGCCGGGATTAACTATGGCTACACCTTC | CASSQDAGINYGYTF
TRBD2 | TRBJ2-1 | . | TRBV19 | TGTGCCAGTAGATTAGCGGGAGCCTACAATGAGCAGTTCTTC | CASRLAGAYNEQFF
. | TRBJ2-3 | few | TRBV18 | TGTGCCAGCTCACCAGACTACCAGAGCACAGATACGCAGTATTTT | CASSPDYQSTDTQYF
. | TRBJ2-2 | few | TRBV6-5 | TGTGCCAGCAGTCGCGGAGGGTCCGGGGAGCTGTTTTTT | CASSRGGSGELFF
TRBD1 | TRBJ1-1 | . | TRBV4-3 | TGCGCCAGCAGCACGGGGGACAGGGGGGACACTGAAGCTTTCTTT | CASSTGDRGDTEAFF
. | TRBJ2-7 | . | TRBV5-5 | TGTGCCAGCAGCCGAGCCCCTGGTAACTCCTACGAGCAGTACTTC | CASSRAPGNSYEQYF
. | TRBJ2-7 | . | TRBV7-8 | TGTGCCAGCAGCTTAGAAGGCCTAGCCTACGAGCAGTACTTC | CASSLEGLAYEQYF
. | TRBJ1-2 | . | TRBV19 | TGTGCCAGTAGTATAGATCGGGGAGGCTATGGCTACACCTTC | CASSIDRGGYGYTF
. | TRBJ2-2 | . | TRBV11-3 | TGTGCCAGCAGCTACAACCCCGGGGAGCTGTTTTTT | CASSYNPGELFF
TRBD1 | TRBJ2-7 | . | TRBV2 | TGTGCCAGCAGCCGGGACAGGGGGACCTACAAGCAGTACTTC | CASSRDRGTYKQYF
TRBD2 | TRBJ2-1 | . | TRBV7-6 | TGTGCCAGCAGCTTGGGGGATCTAGCGGGAGGGCCAATGGTCCACAATGAGCAGTTCTTC | CASSLGDLAGGPMVHNEQFF
. | TRBJ2-1 | . | TRBV6-4 | TGTGCCAGCAGTGACTCGACGGAGGGGAATGAGCAGTTCTTC | CASSDSTEGNEQFF
TRBD1 | TRBJ2-3 | . | TRBV27 | TGTGCCAGCAGTTGGGGACAGGGACTGAATACGCAGTATTTT | CASSWGQGLNTQYF
TRBD1 | TRBJ2-7 | . | TRBV28 | TGTGCCAGCAGTTTCCGGACAGGACAATCCTACGAGCAGTACTTC | CASSFRTGQSYEQYF
TRBD2 | TRBJ2-7 | . | TRBV25-1 | TGTGCCAGCAGTCCTAGCGGGAGGGCTAACGAGCAGTACTTC | CASSPSGRANEQYF
TRBD2 | TRBJ2-3 | few | TRBV7-2 | TGTGCCAGCAGCCCTGGGGGGGGAGATACGCAGTATTTT | CASSPGGGDTQYF
. | TRBJ1-2 | . | TRBV2 | TGTGCCAGCAGGGGTCAAAGACAGGCCTATGGCTACACCTTC | CASRGQRQAYGYTF
TRBD1 | TRBJ1-5 | . | TRBV5-6 | TGTGCCAGCAGCTTTTTGGGACAGAGCAATCAGCCCCAGCATTTT | CASSFLGQSNQPQHF
. | TRBJ2-1 | few | TRBV19 | TGTGCCAGTAGTAACCAGTACAATGAGCAGTTCTTC | CASSNQYNEQFF
TRBD1 | TRBJ1-2 | few | TRBV2 | TGTGCCAGCAGTGAAAACGGAGGACAGGGAGGCGGCTACACCTTC | CASSENGGQGGGYTF
TRBD1 | TRBJ2-7 | . | TRBV9 | TGTGCCAGCAGCTCGGACAGGGCGTCCTACGAGCAGTACTTC | CASSSDRASYEQYF
. | TRBJ2-7 | few | TRBV5-1 | TGCGCCAGCAGCCGGGAGACGGCATACGAGCAGTACTTC | CASSRETAYEQYF
. | TRBJ1-3 | . | TRBV30 | TGTGCCTGGAAGTTGAGGGAAAGTGGAAACACCATATATTTT | CAWKLRESGNTIYF
TRBD1 | TRBJ1-2 | . | TRBV9 | TGTGCCAGCAGCGTAGGACAGGGGAACTATGGCTACACCTTC | CASSVGQGNYGYTF
TRBD1 | TRBJ1-2 | . | TRBV28 | TGTGCCAGCACGAAACAGGGGCCCTATGGCTACACCTTC | CASTKQGPYGYTF
TRBD2 | TRBJ2-1 | once | TRBV28 | TGTGCCAGCAGTTTATCTGGTCTAGCGGGGCCAAGAGATAATGAGCAGTTCTTC | CASSLSGLAGPRDNEQFF
TRBD2 | TRBJ2-1 | . | TRBV10-1 | TGCGCCAGCAGTGCAACGCGGGTAGCGGGAGGTGTCAATGAGCAGTTCTTC | CASSATRVAGGVNEQFF